The source of this TCR beta chain is a study of T cell repertoires in cytomegalovirus infection. The overall study: HLA-C-restricted CMV epitopes, recently identified, and well-studied HLA-B-restricted ones were used by the study.

Of note for this clonotype: The antigen is not known.

Each CDR3 protein gets one entry after TCRdb re-called the reads with MiXCR. The sample lists some 350,000 distinct CDR3 sequences, almost 30% occurring once. Findings and limits, study-wide: Cumulative public TCR beta family frequency identified CMV carriers with the relevant HLA.

J lost 4 bases, V lost 4 bases, and 5 bases had no gene match. Germline CDR1 reads SGHRS; CDR2 reads YFSETQ. This CDR3 spans 14 amino acids. The TCR comes from a human donor in good health (CMV status not recorded). Some clones in this sample may be carry-over from other donors' samples. The sequenced sample was cultured PBMCs, obtained from culture after CMV antigen stimulation. The V gene is TRBV5-1, the J gene TRBJ2-7; 10 nucleotides align to TRBD1. For the CDR3, the DNA is TGCGCCAGCAGCCCGACAGGGGGCGAATACGAGCAGTACTTC. This gives the protein CASSPTGGEYEQYF. The entire variable domain, with the rest obtained from reference TRBV5-1 and TRBJ2-7, is as follows: KAGVTQTPRYLIKTRGQQVTLSCSPISGHRSVSWYQQTPGQGLQFLFEYFSETQRNKGNFPGRFSGRQFSNSRSEMNVSTLELGDSALYLCASSPTGGEYEQYFGPGTRLTVT.